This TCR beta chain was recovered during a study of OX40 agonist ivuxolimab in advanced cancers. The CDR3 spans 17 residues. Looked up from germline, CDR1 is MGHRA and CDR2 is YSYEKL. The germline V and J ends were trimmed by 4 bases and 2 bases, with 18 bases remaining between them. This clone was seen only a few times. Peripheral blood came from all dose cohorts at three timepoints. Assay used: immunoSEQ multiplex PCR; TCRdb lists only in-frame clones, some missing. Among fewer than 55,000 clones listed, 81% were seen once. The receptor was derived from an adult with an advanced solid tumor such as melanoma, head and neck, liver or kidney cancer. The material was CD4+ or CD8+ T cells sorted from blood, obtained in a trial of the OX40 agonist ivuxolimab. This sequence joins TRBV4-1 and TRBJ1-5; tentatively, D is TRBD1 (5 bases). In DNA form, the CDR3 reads TGCGCCAGCAGCCCCCGGGACGGCCCTATAGGCAATCAGCCCCAGCATTTT. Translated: CASSPRDGPIGNQPQHF.